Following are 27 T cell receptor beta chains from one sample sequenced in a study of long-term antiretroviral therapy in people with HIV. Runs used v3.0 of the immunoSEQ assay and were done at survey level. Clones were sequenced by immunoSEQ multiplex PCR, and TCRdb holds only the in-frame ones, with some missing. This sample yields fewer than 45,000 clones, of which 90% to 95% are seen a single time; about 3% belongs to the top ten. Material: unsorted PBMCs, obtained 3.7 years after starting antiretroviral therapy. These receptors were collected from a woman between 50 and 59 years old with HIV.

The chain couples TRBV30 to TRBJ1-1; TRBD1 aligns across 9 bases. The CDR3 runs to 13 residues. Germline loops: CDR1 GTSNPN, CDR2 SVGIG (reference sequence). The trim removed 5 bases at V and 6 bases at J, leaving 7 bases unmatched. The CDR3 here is CAWEQGALAEAFF. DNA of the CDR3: TGTGCCTGGGAACAGGGGGCGTTAGCTGAAGCTTTCTTT.

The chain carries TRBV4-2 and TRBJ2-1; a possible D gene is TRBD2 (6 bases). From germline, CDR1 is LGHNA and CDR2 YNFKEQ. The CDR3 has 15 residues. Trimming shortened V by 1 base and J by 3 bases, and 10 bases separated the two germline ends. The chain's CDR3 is CASSQAAGSYNEQFF. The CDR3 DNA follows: TGTGCCAGCAGCCAAGCGGCGGGGAGCTACAATGAGCAGTTCTTC.

The CDR3 bases are TGTGCCAGCTCACCAGCGACCTACGAGCAGTACTTC. It yields the protein CASSPATYEQYF. The chain uses TRBV18 and TRBJ2-7; D call uncertain. This CDR3 spans 12 amino acids. Germline assignment: CDR1 KGHSH and CDR2 LQKENI. Trimming removed 2 bases from V and 2 bases from J, with 4 bases in between.

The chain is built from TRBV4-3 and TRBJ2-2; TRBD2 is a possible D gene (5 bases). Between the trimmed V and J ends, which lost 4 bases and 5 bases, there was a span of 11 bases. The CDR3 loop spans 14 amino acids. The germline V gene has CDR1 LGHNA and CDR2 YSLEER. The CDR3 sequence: CASSPQPGTGELFF. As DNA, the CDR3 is TGCGCCAGCAGCCCACAGCCGGGAACCGGGGAGCTGTTTTTT.

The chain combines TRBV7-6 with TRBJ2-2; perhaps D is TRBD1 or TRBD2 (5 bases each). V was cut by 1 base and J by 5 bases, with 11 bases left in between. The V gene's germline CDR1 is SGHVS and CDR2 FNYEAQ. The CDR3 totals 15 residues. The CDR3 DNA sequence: TGTGCCAGCAGCTTAGATGGGGGATGGACCGGGGAGCTGTTTTTT. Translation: CASSLDGGWTGELFF.

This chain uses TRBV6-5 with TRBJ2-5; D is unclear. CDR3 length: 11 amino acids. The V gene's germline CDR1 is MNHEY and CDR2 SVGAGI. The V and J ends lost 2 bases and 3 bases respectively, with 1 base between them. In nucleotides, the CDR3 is TGTGCCAGCAGTTACAAAGAGACCCAGTACTTC. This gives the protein CASSYKETQYF.

As DNA, the CDR3 is TGCGCCAGCAGCTTGCTAGCGGGGGCTACAAAAGAGACCCAGTACTTC. This gives the protein CASSLLAGATKETQYF. This chain uses TRBV5-1 with TRBJ2-5, with 10 bases aligning to TRBD2. The germline V gene has CDR1 SGHRS and CDR2 YFSETQ. The trim removed 1 base at V and 3 bases at J, leaving 6 bases unmatched. This CDR3 is built from 16 residues.

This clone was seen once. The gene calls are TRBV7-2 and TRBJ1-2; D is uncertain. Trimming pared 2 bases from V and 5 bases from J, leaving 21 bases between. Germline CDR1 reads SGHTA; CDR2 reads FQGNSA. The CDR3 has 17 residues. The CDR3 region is CASSLILRSLGGYGYTF. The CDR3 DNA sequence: TGTGCCAGCAGCTTAATTCTTCGCAGCTTGGGAGGGTATGGCTACACCTTC. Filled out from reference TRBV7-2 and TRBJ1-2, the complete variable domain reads GAGVSQSPSNKVTEKGKDVELRCDPISGHTALYWYRQSLGQGLEFLIYFQGNSAPDKSGLPSDRFSAERTGGSVSTLTIQRTQQEDSAVYLCASSLILRSLGGYGYTFGSGTRLTVV.

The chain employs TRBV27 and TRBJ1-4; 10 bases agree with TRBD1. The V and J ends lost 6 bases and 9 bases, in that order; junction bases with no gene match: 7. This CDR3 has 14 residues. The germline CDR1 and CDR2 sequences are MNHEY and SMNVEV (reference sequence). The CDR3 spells CASSPGQGYKKLFF. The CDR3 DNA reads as TGTGCCAGCAGCCCGGGACAGGGGTATAAAAAACTGTTTTTT.

The CDR3 region is CASSAGGTSSYEQYF. The CDR3 DNA reads as TGTGCCAGCAGTGCCGGTGGGACAAGCTCCTACGAGCAGTACTTC. The chain carries TRBV6-5 and TRBJ2-7; possible D gene TRBD1, 6 bases. With 5 bases removed from V and 0 bases from J, the gap between germline ends came to 14 bases. The CDR3 covers 15 residues. CDR1 MNHEY and CDR2 SVGAGI come from the germline V gene.

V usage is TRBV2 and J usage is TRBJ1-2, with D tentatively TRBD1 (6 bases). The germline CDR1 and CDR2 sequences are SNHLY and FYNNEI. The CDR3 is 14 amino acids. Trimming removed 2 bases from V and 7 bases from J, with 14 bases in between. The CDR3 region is CASSESTGWGGYTF. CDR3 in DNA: TGTGCCAGCAGTGAATCTACAGGGTGGGGTGGCTACACCTTC.

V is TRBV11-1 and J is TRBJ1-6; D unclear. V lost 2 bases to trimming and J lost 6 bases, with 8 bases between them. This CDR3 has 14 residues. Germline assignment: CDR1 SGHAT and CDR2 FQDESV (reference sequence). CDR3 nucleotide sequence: TGTGCCAGCAGCTTACGTCGGAGTAATTCACCCCTCCACTTT. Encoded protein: CASSLRRSNSPLHF.

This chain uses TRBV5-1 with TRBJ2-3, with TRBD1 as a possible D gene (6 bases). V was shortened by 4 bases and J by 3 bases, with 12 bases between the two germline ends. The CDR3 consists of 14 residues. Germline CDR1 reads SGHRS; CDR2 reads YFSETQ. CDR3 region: CASSGGHPTDTQYF. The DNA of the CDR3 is TGCGCCAGCAGCGGGGGACACCCAACAGATACGCAGTATTTT.

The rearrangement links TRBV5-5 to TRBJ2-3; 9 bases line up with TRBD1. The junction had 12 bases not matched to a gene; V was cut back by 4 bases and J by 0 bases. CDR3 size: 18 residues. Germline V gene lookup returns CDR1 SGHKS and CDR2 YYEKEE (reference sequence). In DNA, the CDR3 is TGTGCCAGCAGCGGCCGGACAGGGGCCTCGGGAAGCACAGATACGCAGTATTTT. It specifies CASSGRTGASGSTDTQYF. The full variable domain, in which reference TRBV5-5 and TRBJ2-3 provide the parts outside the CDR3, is DAGVTQSPTHLIKTRGQQVTLRCSPISGHKSVSWYQQVLGQGPQFIFQYYEKEERGRGNFPDRFSARQFPNYSSELNVNALLLGDSALYLCASSGRTGASGSTDTQYFGPGTRLTVL.

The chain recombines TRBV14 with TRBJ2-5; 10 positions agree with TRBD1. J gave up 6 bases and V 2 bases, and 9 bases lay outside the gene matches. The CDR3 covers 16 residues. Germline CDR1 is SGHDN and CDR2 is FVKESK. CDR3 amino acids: CASSQPGQGIGKTQYF. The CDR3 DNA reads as TGTGCCAGCAGCCAACCGGGACAGGGGATCGGGAAGACCCAGTACTTC.

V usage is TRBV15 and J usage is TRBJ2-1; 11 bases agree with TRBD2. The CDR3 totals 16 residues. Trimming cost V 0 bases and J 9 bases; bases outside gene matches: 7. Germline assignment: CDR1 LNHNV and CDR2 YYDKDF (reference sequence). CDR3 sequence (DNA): TGTGCCACCAGCAGAGATCTTTCTAGCGGGGGGTCTGAGCAGTTCTTC. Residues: CATSRDLSSGGSEQFF.

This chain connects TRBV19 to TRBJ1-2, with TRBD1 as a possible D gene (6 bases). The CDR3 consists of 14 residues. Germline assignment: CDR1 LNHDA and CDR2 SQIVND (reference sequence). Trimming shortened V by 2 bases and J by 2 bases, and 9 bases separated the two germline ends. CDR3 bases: TGTGCCAGTAGTATATTGGGGGCGAACTATGGCTACACCTTC. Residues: CASSILGANYGYTF.

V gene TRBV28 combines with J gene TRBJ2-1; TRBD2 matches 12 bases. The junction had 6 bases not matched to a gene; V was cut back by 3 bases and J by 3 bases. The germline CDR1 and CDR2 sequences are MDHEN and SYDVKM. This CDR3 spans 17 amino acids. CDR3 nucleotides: TGTGCCAGCAGTTTGTCTAGCGGGGGGGTGATCTACAATGAGCAGTTCTTC. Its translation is CASSLSSGGVIYNEQFF. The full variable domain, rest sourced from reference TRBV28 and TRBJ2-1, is DVKVTQSSRYLVKRTGEKVFLECVQDMDHENMFWYRQDPGLGLRLIYFSYDVKMKEKGDIPEGYSVSREKKERFSLILESASTNQTSMYLCASSLSSGGVIYNEQFFGPGTRLTVL.

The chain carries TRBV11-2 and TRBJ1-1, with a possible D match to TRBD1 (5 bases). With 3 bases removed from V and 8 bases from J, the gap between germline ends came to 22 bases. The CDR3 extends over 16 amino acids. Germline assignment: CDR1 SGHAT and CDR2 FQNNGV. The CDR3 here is CASSFFWRGIPEEAFF. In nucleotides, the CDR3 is TGTGCCAGCAGCTTTTTTTGGCGGGGGATCCCAGAAGAAGCTTTCTTT.

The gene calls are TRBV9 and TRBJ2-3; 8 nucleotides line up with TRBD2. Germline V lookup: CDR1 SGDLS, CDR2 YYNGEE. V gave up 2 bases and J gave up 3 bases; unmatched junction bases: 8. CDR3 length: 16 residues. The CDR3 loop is CASSVGTSGSTDTQYF. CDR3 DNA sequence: TGTGCCAGCAGCGTGGGGACTAGTGGAAGTACAGATACGCAGTATTTT.

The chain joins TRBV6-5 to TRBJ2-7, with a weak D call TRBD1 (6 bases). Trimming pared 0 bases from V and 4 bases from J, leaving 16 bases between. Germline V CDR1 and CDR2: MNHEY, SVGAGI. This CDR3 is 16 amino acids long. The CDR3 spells CASSYSFVAGAYEQYF. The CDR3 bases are TGTGCCAGCAGTTACTCTTTTGTCGCAGGGGCTTACGAGCAGTACTTC.

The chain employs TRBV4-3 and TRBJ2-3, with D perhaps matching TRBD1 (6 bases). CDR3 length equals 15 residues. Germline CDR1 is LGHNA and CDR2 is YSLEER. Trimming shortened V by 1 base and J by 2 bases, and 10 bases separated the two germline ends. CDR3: CASSQGTADTDTQYF. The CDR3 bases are TGCGCCAGCAGCCAAGGGACAGCCGACACAGATACGCAGTATTTT.

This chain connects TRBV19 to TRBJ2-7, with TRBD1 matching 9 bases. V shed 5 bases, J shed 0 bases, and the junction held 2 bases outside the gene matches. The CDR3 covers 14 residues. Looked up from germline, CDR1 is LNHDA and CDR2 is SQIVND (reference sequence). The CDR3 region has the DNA TGTGCCAGTAGTTGGGGACAGGGCTCCTACGAGCAGTACTTC. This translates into CASSWGQGSYEQYF.

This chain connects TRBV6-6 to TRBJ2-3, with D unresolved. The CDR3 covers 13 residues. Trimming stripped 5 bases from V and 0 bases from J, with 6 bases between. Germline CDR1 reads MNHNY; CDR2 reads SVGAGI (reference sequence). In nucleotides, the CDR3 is TGTGCCAGCAGTGACCCTAGCACAGATACGCAGTATTTT. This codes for CASSDPSTDTQYF.

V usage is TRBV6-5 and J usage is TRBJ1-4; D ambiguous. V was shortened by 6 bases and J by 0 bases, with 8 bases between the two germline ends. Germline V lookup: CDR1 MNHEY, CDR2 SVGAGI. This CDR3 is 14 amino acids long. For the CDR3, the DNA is TGTGCCAGCAGAAACGCAGCAACTAATGAAAAACTGTTTTTT. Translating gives CASRNAATNEKLFF.

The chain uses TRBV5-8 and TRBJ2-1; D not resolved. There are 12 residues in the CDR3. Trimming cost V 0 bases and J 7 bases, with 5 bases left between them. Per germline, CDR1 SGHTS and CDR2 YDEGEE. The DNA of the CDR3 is TGTGCCAGCAGCTTGGCCCTGAATGAGCAGTTCTTC. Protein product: CASSLALNEQFF. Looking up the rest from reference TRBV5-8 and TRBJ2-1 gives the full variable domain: EAGVTQSPTHLIKTRGQQATLRCSPISGHTSVYWYQQALGLGLQFLLWYDEGEERNRGNFPPRFSGRQFPNYSSELNVNALELEDSALYLCASSLALNEQFFGPGTRLTVL.

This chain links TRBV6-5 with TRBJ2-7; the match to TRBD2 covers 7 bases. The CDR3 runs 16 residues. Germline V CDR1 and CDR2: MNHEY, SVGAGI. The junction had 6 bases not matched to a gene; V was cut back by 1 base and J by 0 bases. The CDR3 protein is CASSYLGGGSSYEQYF. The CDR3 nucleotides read TGTGCCAGCAGTTACTTGGGGGGGGGAAGCTCCTACGAGCAGTACTTC.